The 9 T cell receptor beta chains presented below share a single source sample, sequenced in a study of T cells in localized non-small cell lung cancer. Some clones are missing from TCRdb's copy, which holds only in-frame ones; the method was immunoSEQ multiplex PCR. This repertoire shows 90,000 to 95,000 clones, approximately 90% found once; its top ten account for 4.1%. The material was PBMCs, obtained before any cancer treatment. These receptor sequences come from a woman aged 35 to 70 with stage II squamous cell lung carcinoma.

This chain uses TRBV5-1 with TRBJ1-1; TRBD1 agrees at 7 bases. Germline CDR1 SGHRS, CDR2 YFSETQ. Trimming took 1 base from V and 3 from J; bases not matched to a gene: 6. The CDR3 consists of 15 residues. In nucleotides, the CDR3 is TGCGCCAGCAGCTTGTTTGGGCAGGGGGACACTGAAGCTTTCTTT. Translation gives CASSLFGQGDTEAFF.

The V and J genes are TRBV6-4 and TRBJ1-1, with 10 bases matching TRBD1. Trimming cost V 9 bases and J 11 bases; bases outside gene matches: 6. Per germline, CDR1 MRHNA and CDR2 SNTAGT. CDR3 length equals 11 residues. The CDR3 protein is CARRQGACAFF. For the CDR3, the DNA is TGTGCCAGGAGACAGGGGGCTTGTGCTTTCTTT.

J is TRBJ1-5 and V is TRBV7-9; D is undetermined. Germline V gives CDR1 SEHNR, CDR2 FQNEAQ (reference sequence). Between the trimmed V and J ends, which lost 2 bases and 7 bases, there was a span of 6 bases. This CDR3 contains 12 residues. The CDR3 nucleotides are TGTGCCAGCAGCTTACGGGAACAGCCCCAGCATTTT. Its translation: CASSLREQPQHF.

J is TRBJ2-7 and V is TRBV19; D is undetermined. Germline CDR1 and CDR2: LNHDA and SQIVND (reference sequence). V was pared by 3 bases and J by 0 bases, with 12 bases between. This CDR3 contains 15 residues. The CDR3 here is CASSMSRLSSYEQYF. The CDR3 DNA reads TGTGCCAGTAGTATGTCCAGGCTGAGCTCCTACGAGCAGTACTTC.

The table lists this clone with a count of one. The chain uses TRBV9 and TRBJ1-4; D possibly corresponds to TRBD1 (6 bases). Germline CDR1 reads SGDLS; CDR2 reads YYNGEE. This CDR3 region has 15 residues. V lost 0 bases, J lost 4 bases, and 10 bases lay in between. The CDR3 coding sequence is TGTGCCAGCAGCGTAGGGGGGCGGGTTAATGAAAAACTGTTTTTT. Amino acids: CASSVGGRVNEKLFF.

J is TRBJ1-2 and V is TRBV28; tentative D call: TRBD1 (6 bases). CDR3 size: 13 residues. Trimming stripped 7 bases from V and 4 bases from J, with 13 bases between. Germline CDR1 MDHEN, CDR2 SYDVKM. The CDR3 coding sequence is TGTGCCAGCAAGGCGGGGGGCGCCTATGGCTACACCTTC. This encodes CASKAGGAYGYTF.

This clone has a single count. The CDR3 nucleotides read TGTGCCAGCAGCTCCGAGCCGAGGTTCACTGAAGCTTTCTTT. Protein product: CASSSEPRFTEAFF. J is TRBJ1-1 and V is TRBV5-4, with D unresolved. V shed 3 bases and J shed 4 bases, with 13 bases lying between them. This CDR3 is built from 14 residues. The germline gives CDR1 SGHNT, CDR2 YYREEE (reference sequence).

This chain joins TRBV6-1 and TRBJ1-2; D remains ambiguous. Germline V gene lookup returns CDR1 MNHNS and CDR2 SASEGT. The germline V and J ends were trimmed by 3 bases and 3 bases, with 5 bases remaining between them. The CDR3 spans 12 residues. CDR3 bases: TGTGCCAGCAGTGATTGGGACTATGGCTACACCTTC. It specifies CASSDWDYGYTF.

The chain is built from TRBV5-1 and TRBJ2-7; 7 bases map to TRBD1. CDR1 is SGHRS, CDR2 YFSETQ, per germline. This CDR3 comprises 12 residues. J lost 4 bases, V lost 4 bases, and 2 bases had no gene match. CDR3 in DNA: TGCGCCAGCAGCGGGGACAGTTACGAGCAGTACTTC. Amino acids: CASSGDSYEQYF. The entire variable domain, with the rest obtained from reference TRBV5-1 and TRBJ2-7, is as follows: KAGVTQTPRYLIKTRGQQVTLSCSPISGHRSVSWYQQTPGQGLQFLFEYFSETQRNKGNFPGRFSGRQFSNSRSEMNVSTLELGDSALYLCASSGDSYEQYFGPGTRLTVT.